This is a list of T cell receptor beta chains from one sample in a study of blood T cell repertoires in COVID-19. Assay: immunoSEQ multiplex PCR; the TCRdb copy retains only in-frame clones and omits some. This sample has under 250,000 clones, with around four fifths found just once. Sequenced sample: peripheral blood. These receptors originate from a woman in her sixties or seventies with acute or convalescent COVID-19. Both conserved end residues are part of each CDR3. Fields, in order: clone size, CDR3 length, V gene, J gene, D gene, CDR3 protein, CDR3 DNA. D genes are given only for firm matches. For some rows the clone size is stated as once, few or many, or as a class when expanded; others skip it.

clone_size: few
cdr3_length: 16
v_call: TRBV19
j_call: TRBJ2-5
d_call: TRBD1
cdr3_aa: CASSPTGTGVSETQYF
cdr3_nt: TGTGCCAGTAGTCCCACCGGGACAGGGGTTTCAGAGACCCAGTACTTC

clone_size: NA
cdr3_length: 13
v_call: TRBV11-2
j_call: TRBJ1-5
d_call: NA
cdr3_aa: CASSLQSNQPQHF
cdr3_nt: TGTGCCAGCAGCTTACAGTCTAATCAGCCCCAGCATTTT

clone_size: NA
cdr3_length: 15
v_call: TRBV5-1
j_call: TRBJ1-4
d_call: NA
cdr3_aa: CASSLSGGTNEKLFF
cdr3_nt: TGCGCCAGCAGCTTGTCGGGGGGGACTAATGAAAAACTGTTTTTT

clone_size: NA
cdr3_length: 14
v_call: TRBV6-5
j_call: TRBJ1-5
d_call: TRBD1
cdr3_aa: CASSTGQGRQPQHF
cdr3_nt: TGTGCCAGCAGCACCGGACAGGGGAGACAGCCCCAGCATTTT

clone_size: NA
cdr3_length: 12
v_call: TRBV20-1
j_call: TRBJ2-1
d_call: NA
cdr3_aa: CSASTQLNEQFF
cdr3_nt: TGCAGTGCTAGTACACAGCTCAATGAGCAGTTCTTC

clone_size: NA
cdr3_length: 16
v_call: TRBV7-8
j_call: TRBJ2-7
d_call: NA
cdr3_aa: CASSPSRWAADYEQYF
cdr3_nt: TGTGCCAGCAGCCCCAGTCGGTGGGCAGCAGACTACGAGCAGTACTTC

clone_size: NA
cdr3_length: 13
v_call: TRBV11-3
j_call: TRBJ1-1
d_call: NA
cdr3_aa: CASSLVAGSEAFF
cdr3_nt: TGTGCCAGCAGCTTAGTTGCAGGTTCTGAAGCTTTCTTT

clone_size: once
cdr3_length: 14
v_call: TRBV7-9
j_call: TRBJ2-5
d_call: TRBD1
cdr3_aa: CASSRSQGDETQYF
cdr3_nt: TGTGCCAGCAGCCGATCTCAGGGGGACGAGACCCAGTACTTC

clone_size: NA
cdr3_length: 13
v_call: TRBV15
j_call: TRBJ1-4
d_call: NA
cdr3_aa: CATSRDLNEKLFF
cdr3_nt: TGTGCCACCAGCAGAGATCTTAATGAAAAACTGTTTTTT

clone_size: NA
cdr3_length: 13
v_call: TRBV12-3/TRBV12-4
j_call: TRBJ1-3
d_call: NA
cdr3_aa: CASSFRRGNTIYF
cdr3_nt: TGTGCCAGCAGTTTTCGTCGTGGAAACACCATATATTTT

clone_size: NA
cdr3_length: 14
v_call: TRBV7-8
j_call: TRBJ1-2
d_call: NA
cdr3_aa: CASSSPGRRDGYTF
cdr3_nt: TGTGCCAGCAGCTCCCCAGGGAGGAGGGATGGCTACACCTTC

clone_size: NA
cdr3_length: 14
v_call: TRBV10-2
j_call: TRBJ1-2
d_call: TRBD1
cdr3_aa: CASRDRGDAHGYTF
cdr3_nt: TGCGCCAGCAGGGACAGGGGCGATGCCCATGGCTACACCTTC

clone_size: NA
cdr3_length: 15
v_call: TRBV7-2
j_call: TRBJ1-1
d_call: NA
cdr3_aa: CASSFSAGSPTEAFF
cdr3_nt: TGTGCCAGCAGCTTTAGCGCAGGTTCTCCCACTGAAGCTTTCTTT

clone_size: NA
cdr3_length: 14
v_call: TRBV5-6
j_call: TRBJ2-3
d_call: NA
cdr3_aa: CASSLALTTDTQYF
cdr3_nt: TGTGCCAGCAGCTTGGCCCTAACTACAGATACGCAGTATTTT

clone_size: NA
cdr3_length: 14
v_call: TRBV7-9
j_call: TRBJ2-2
d_call: NA
cdr3_aa: CASRSLGGTGELFF
cdr3_nt: TGTGCCAGCAGAAGCCTAGGTGGCACCGGGGAGCTGTTTTTT

clone_size: NA
cdr3_length: 15
v_call: TRBV16
j_call: TRBJ1-2
d_call: NA
cdr3_aa: CASSHRQLANYGYTF
cdr3_nt: TGTGCCAGCAGCCATAGACAGCTAGCTAACTATGGCTACACCTTC

clone_size: medium-sized
cdr3_length: 15
v_call: TRBV10-3
j_call: TRBJ1-5
d_call: NA
cdr3_aa: CAISEVRHDNQPQHF
cdr3_nt: TGTGCCATCAGTGAGGTGAGACATGATAATCAGCCCCAGCATTTT

clone_size: NA
cdr3_length: 14
v_call: TRBV7-2
j_call: TRBJ1-2
d_call: TRBD1
cdr3_aa: CASSLDRGPYGYTF
cdr3_nt: TGTGCCAGCAGCTTAGACAGGGGGCCTTATGGCTACACCTTC

clone_size: NA
cdr3_length: 13
v_call: TRBV9
j_call: TRBJ1-6
d_call: NA
cdr3_aa: CASSTSTASPLHF
cdr3_nt: TGTGCCAGCAGCACCTCGACAGCGTCACCCCTCCACTTT

clone_size: NA
cdr3_length: 15
v_call: TRBV7-2
j_call: TRBJ1-2
d_call: NA
cdr3_aa: CASSLGQRLENGYTF
cdr3_nt: TGTGCCAGCAGCTTAGGACAGCGTTTAGAAAATGGCTACACCTTC

clone_size: NA
cdr3_length: 13
v_call: TRBV27
j_call: TRBJ2-7
d_call: NA
cdr3_aa: CASRFTGSYEQYF
cdr3_nt: TGTGCCAGCAGATTTACAGGGTCCTACGAGCAGTACTTC

clone_size: once
cdr3_length: 16
v_call: TRBV5-4
j_call: TRBJ2-5
d_call: TRBD1
cdr3_aa: CASSPPGQRPEETQYF
cdr3_nt: TGTGCCAGCAGTCCACCGGGACAGAGACCTGAGGAGACCCAGTACTTC

clone_size: NA
cdr3_length: 14
v_call: TRBV6-2/TRBV6-3
j_call: TRBJ2-5
d_call: TRBD1
cdr3_aa: CASSFAYQGAVQYF
cdr3_nt: TGTGCCAGCAGTTTTGCCTACCAGGGGGCGGTCCAGTACTTC

clone_size: NA
cdr3_length: 14
v_call: TRBV10-3
j_call: TRBJ2-5
d_call: TRBD2
cdr3_aa: CAISASGGQETQYF
cdr3_nt: TGTGCCATCAGTGCTAGCGGGGGGCAAGAGACCCAGTACTTC

clone_size: NA
cdr3_length: 17
v_call: TRBV14
j_call: TRBJ2-1
d_call: TRBD1
cdr3_aa: CASSQILGQGSYNEQFF
cdr3_nt: TGTGCCAGCAGCCAGATTCTAGGACAGGGCTCCTACAATGAGCAGTTCTTC

clone_size: NA
cdr3_length: 12
v_call: TRBV5-1
j_call: TRBJ1-1
d_call: NA
cdr3_aa: CASSLQASEAFF
cdr3_nt: TGCGCCAGCAGCTTGCAGGCAAGTGAAGCTTTCTTT

clone_size: NA
cdr3_length: 13
v_call: TRBV5-5
j_call: TRBJ1-1
d_call: NA
cdr3_aa: CASSWGRNTEAFF
cdr3_nt: TGTGCCAGCAGCTGGGGCAGGAACACTGAAGCTTTCTTT

clone_size: NA
cdr3_length: 13
v_call: TRBV10-1
j_call: TRBJ2-3
d_call: NA
cdr3_aa: CASSAGFGDTQYF
cdr3_nt: TGCGCCAGCAGTGCGGGGTTCGGAGATACGCAGTATTTT

clone_size: NA
cdr3_length: 14
v_call: TRBV6-6
j_call: TRBJ2-7
d_call: TRBD1
cdr3_aa: CASRSTRDRYEQYF
cdr3_nt: TGTGCCAGCAGGAGCACCCGGGACAGGTACGAGCAGTACTTC

clone_size: NA
cdr3_length: 15
v_call: TRBV3-1/TRBV3-2
j_call: TRBJ2-5
d_call: NA
cdr3_aa: CASSQDRGLQETQYF
cdr3_nt: TGTGCCAGCAGCCAAGACAGGGGCCTCCAAGAGACCCAGTACTTC

clone_size: NA
cdr3_length: 16
v_call: TRBV5-1
j_call: TRBJ1-6
d_call: NA
cdr3_aa: CASSPGFRVFGSPLHF
cdr3_nt: TGCGCCAGCAGCCCTGGTTTCCGGGTATTTGGATCACCCCTCCACTTT

clone_size: NA
cdr3_length: 14
v_call: TRBV2
j_call: TRBJ1-5
d_call: NA
cdr3_aa: CASSVGVGNQPQHF
cdr3_nt: TGTGCCAGCAGTGTAGGGGTCGGCAATCAGCCCCAGCATTTT

clone_size: NA
cdr3_length: 18
v_call: TRBV19
j_call: TRBJ2-6
d_call: TRBD1
cdr3_aa: CASSITRQGATGANVLTF
cdr3_nt: TGTGCCAGTAGTATAACACGGCAGGGGGCAACTGGGGCCAACGTCCTGACTTTC

clone_size: few
cdr3_length: 14
v_call: TRBV5-1
j_call: TRBJ2-5
d_call: TRBD2
cdr3_aa: CASSLAGGQETQYF
cdr3_nt: TGCGCCAGCAGCTTGGCGGGGGGCCAAGAGACCCAGTACTTC

clone_size: NA
cdr3_length: 17
v_call: TRBV4-2
j_call: TRBJ1-2
d_call: NA
cdr3_aa: CASSHATQGSTVYGYTF
cdr3_nt: TGTGCCAGCAGCCATGCTACACAGGGAAGTACGGTCTATGGCTACACCTTC

clone_size: NA
cdr3_length: 14
v_call: TRBV27
j_call: TRBJ1-2
d_call: TRBD1
cdr3_aa: CASSPLGQSYGYTF
cdr3_nt: TGTGCCAGCAGTCCATTGGGACAGTCTTATGGCTACACCTTC

clone_size: NA
cdr3_length: 14
v_call: TRBV27
j_call: TRBJ1-1
d_call: NA
cdr3_aa: CASARVGLNTEAFF
cdr3_nt: TGTGCCAGCGCCCGGGTAGGCCTCAACACTGAAGCTTTCTTT

clone_size: NA
cdr3_length: 15
v_call: TRBV6-2/TRBV6-3
j_call: TRBJ1-1
d_call: NA
cdr3_aa: CASSLLQRGGTEAFF
cdr3_nt: TGTGCCAGCAGTCTTCTCCAGCGAGGGGGAACTGAAGCTTTCTTT

clone_size: NA
cdr3_length: 13
v_call: TRBV4-3
j_call: TRBJ2-5
d_call: NA
cdr3_aa: CASSSSVQETQYF
cdr3_nt: TGCGCCAGCAGCTCTAGCGTTCAAGAGACCCAGTACTTC

clone_size: NA
cdr3_length: 14
v_call: TRBV7-2
j_call: TRBJ1-3
d_call: NA
cdr3_aa: CASSLATTGNTIYF
cdr3_nt: TGTGCCAGCAGCTTAGCGACAACTGGAAACACCATATATTTT

clone_size: NA
cdr3_length: 16
v_call: TRBV9
j_call: TRBJ1-2
d_call: TRBD1
cdr3_aa: CASSVAVGQGIRGYTF
cdr3_nt: TGTGCCAGCAGCGTAGCGGTTGGACAGGGGATTCGTGGCTACACCTTC

clone_size: NA
cdr3_length: 13
v_call: TRBV29-1
j_call: TRBJ2-3
d_call: NA
cdr3_aa: CSVLDGNTDTQYF
cdr3_nt: TGCAGCGTCCTCGACGGGAACACAGATACGCAGTATTTT

clone_size: NA
cdr3_length: 13
v_call: TRBV3-1/TRBV3-2
j_call: TRBJ1-1
d_call: NA
cdr3_aa: CASSLARGTEAFF
cdr3_nt: TGTGCCAGCAGCCTCGCCAGAGGCACTGAAGCTTTCTTT